The 18 T cell receptor beta chains below come from one sample, sequenced in a study of blood T cell repertoires in COVID-19. Profiled with immunoSEQ multiplex PCR; TCRdb holds only in-frame clones, not every one. This table has 250,000 to 300,000 clones, about nine tenths appearing once. The specimen sequenced was peripheral blood. Source of these receptors: a man aged 50 or older with acute or convalescent COVID-19.

This rearrangement joins TRBV27 to TRBJ2-3; D perhaps matches TRBD2 (6 bases). CDR1 is MNHEY and CDR2 is SMNVEV in the germline V gene (reference sequence). The CDR3 is made up of 13 amino acids. Trimming took 9 bases from V and 2 from J, leaving 12 bases between them. CDR3 region: CASGRGTTDTQYF. The CDR3 DNA reads as TGTGCCAGTGGCCGGGGGACCACAGATACGCAGTATTTT.

The chain couples TRBV6-5 to TRBJ2-7; possible D gene TRBD1, 6 bases. Trimming took 5 bases from V and 1 from J, leaving 9 bases between them. This CDR3 is built from 13 residues. Germline V lookup: CDR1 MNHEY, CDR2 SVGAGI. The chain's CDR3 is CASSTGQSYEQYF. The DNA of the CDR3 is TGTGCCAGCAGTACCGGACAGTCCTACGAGCAGTACTTC.

The rearrangement links TRBV10-3 to TRBJ1-3; D is unresolved. CDR1 is ENHRY, CDR2 SYGVKD, per germline. Trimming cost V 5 bases and J 4 bases, with 6 bases left between them. There are 12 residues in the CDR3. The CDR3 DNA reads as TGTGCCATCAGTCCGACAGGAAACACCATATATTTT. Translating gives CAISPTGNTIYF.

This clone was counted once. This chain uses TRBV5-1 with TRBJ2-7, with 7 bases fitting TRBD2. The germline CDR1 and CDR2 sequences are SGHRS and YFSETQ. The CDR3 totals 14 residues. V shed 0 bases, J shed 5 bases, and the junction held 5 bases outside the gene matches. The chain's CDR3 is CASSLVAGVNEQYF. As DNA, the CDR3 is TGCGCCAGCAGCTTGGTGGCGGGGGTGAACGAGCAGTACTTC.

CDR3 DNA sequence: TGTGCCAGCAGTGGACCTACTATCCAGGGGGAAGGGACCCAGCATTTT. Its protein is CASSGPTIQGEGTQHF. V and J are TRBV2 and TRBJ1-5; 7 bases are shared with TRBD1. The length of the CDR3 is 16 residues. Per germline, CDR1 SNHLY and CDR2 FYNNEI. J lost 11 bases, V lost 4 bases, and 17 bases had no gene match.

This clone was counted ten times or more. The rearrangement joins TRBV7-8 to TRBJ2-7, with 9 bases identical to TRBD2. Germline V gene sequence: CDR1 SGHVS, CDR2 FQNEAQ. CDR3 length equals 14 residues. The trim removed 3 bases at V and 7 bases at J, leaving 7 bases unmatched. Here the CDR3 reads CASSFGLAIGEQYF. DNA for the CDR3: TGTGCCAGCAGCTTCGGACTAGCGATTGGGGAGCAGTACTTC.

This chain connects TRBV6-1 to TRBJ1-1; maybe TRBD1 (5 bases). V lost 2 bases, J lost 10 bases, and 14 bases lay in between. The germline V gene encodes CDR1 MNHNS and CDR2 SASEGT. The CDR3 runs 13 residues. The CDR3 sequence: CASSETGDRGAFF. As DNA, the CDR3 is TGTGCCAGCAGTGAAACGGGGGACCGCGGAGCTTTCTTT.

The J gene is TRBJ1-2, the V gene TRBV6-5; D unresolved. Germline lookup yields CDR1 MNHEY and CDR2 SVGAGI. The V end was cut by 10 bases, the J end by 2 bases, with 5 bases between. The CDR3 extends over 10 amino acids. The DNA of the CDR3 is TGTGCCACGACAAACTATGGCTACACCTTC. This gives the protein CATTNYGYTF.

Comment on this clone: The sample contains more than one DNA sequence encoding this CDR3. V gene TRBV5-1 combines with J gene TRBJ2-5; unclear D gene. Germline V gene sequence: CDR1 SGHRS, CDR2 YFSETQ. The ends were cut back, 0 bases at V and 1 base at J, with 7 bases in the middle. CDR3 length: 14 residues. The CDR3 DNA follows: TGCGCCAGCAGCTTGGGAGTACTCCAAGAGACCCAGTACTTC. Translating it yields CASSLGVLQETQYF.

This clone occurred a few times. In nucleotides, the CDR3 is TGTGCCAGCAGCTTAGAAGACAGGGGGTCACCCCTCCACTTT. Protein: CASSLEDRGSPLHF. J is TRBJ1-6 and V is TRBV11-2, with 9 bases aligning to TRBD1. V gave up 0 bases and J gave up 10 bases; unmatched junction bases: 1. CDR3 length: 14 amino acids. Germline V gene data show CDR1 as SGHAT and CDR2 as FQNNGV.

This rearrangement joins TRBV4-1 to TRBJ1-3; D is ambiguous. The V gene lost 0 bases and the J gene lost 0 bases, with 6 bases spanning the gap. The CDR3 covers 15 residues. CDR1 is MGHRA and CDR2 is YSYEKL in the germline V gene. The CDR3: CASSQDDFSGNTIYF. As DNA, the CDR3 is TGCGCCAGCAGCCAAGATGACTTCTCTGGAAACACCATATATTTT.

This clone was detected only a few times. CDR3 nucleotides: TGTGCCTCTTCCCCACGGGGGGGCGGGGATGAGCAGTTCTTC. Protein product: CASSPRGGGDEQFF. The J gene is TRBJ2-1, the V gene TRBV27; 8 bases agree with TRBD2. Germline V lookup: CDR1 MNHEY, CDR2 SMNVEV (reference sequence). With 11 bases clipped from V and 8 bases from J, the junction kept 14 bases outside the gene matches. This CDR3 is built from 14 residues.

The V gene is TRBV4-1, the J gene TRBJ2-2; a possible D gene is TRBD1 (5 bases). V was cut by 4 bases and J by 3 bases, with 15 bases left in between. The CDR3 extends over 16 amino acids. Germline V lookup: CDR1 MGHRA, CDR2 YSYEKL. The CDR3 here is CASSLGPGRDTGELFF. The CDR3 DNA sequence: TGCGCCAGCAGCCTGGGGCCCGGGCGAGACACCGGGGAGCTGTTTTTT.

The chain links TRBV7-2 to TRBJ1-2; 7 positions match TRBD1. CDR1 and CDR2 (germline): SGHTA, FQGNSA. Trimming removed 1 base from V and 8 bases from J; junction bases left unmatched: 10. The CDR3 loop spans 15 amino acids. DNA for the CDR3: TGTGCCAGCAGCTTAGGAGGGTACAGGGGCGGGGGCTACACCTTC. Its protein is CASSLGGYRGGGYTF.

This clone appeared a single time. This sequence joins TRBV13 and TRBJ1-2, with TRBD1 identical over 12 bases. The V gene end was trimmed by 5 bases and the J gene end by 6 bases; junction bases not matched to a gene: 16. Germline values: CDR1 PRHDT, CDR2 FYEKMQ (reference sequence). The CDR3 covers 18 residues. The CDR3: CASSPTTWGTGGVDGYTF. CDR3 sequence (DNA): TGTGCCAGCAGCCCCACCACCTGGGGGACAGGGGGCGTGGATGGCTACACCTTC.

The genes are TRBV7-9 and TRBJ1-1; possible D gene TRBD1, 5 bases. The germline CDR1 and CDR2 sequences are SEHNR and FQNEAQ (reference sequence). Trimming removed 2 bases at V and 7 bases at J, with 17 bases between. This CDR3 spans 15 amino acids. CDR3 in amino acids: CASSLLERPQGEAFF. CDR3 bases: TGTGCCAGCAGCTTATTGGAACGCCCGCAGGGTGAAGCTTTCTTT.

The genes are TRBV6-5 and TRBJ2-5; possibly TRBD1 for D (6 bases). Trimming stripped 8 bases from V and 4 bases from J, with 8 bases between. CDR3 length: 11 residues. The germline V gene has CDR1 MNHEY and CDR2 SVGAGI. CDR3 in DNA: TGTGCCAGCGGCAGGGGAGAGACCCAGTACTTC. This encodes CASGRGETQYF.

CDR3 protein: CASSIDGTGRQPQHF. The CDR3 DNA sequence: TGTGCCAGTAGTATAGACGGGACAGGGAGGCAGCCCCAGCATTTT. The V gene is TRBV19, the J gene TRBJ1-5; 9 nucleotides align to TRBD1. Germline V lookup: CDR1 LNHDA, CDR2 SQIVND (reference sequence). This CDR3 contains 15 residues. Trimming cost V 0 bases and J 7 bases; bases outside gene matches: 4.